The 4 T cell receptor beta chains listed next were all sequenced from one sample in a study of T cell responses to AZD1222 COVID-19 vaccine. Sequencing used immunoSEQ multiplex PCR; TCRdb keeps in-frame clones, though not all of them. This table holds 80,000 to 100,000 clones, 75% to 95% found once. The material was peripheral blood, obtained 28 days after the second AZD1222 dose. Receptor source: an adult who received the AZD1222 COVID-19 vaccine.

The J gene is TRBJ2-5, the V gene TRBV2, with 8 bases that match TRBD2. The CDR3 is made up of 15 amino acids. Germline V gives CDR1 SNHLY, CDR2 FYNNEI. V shed 5 bases, J shed 4 bases, and the junction held 9 bases outside the gene matches. As DNA, the CDR3 is TGTGCCAGCAGTTTCGGTCTAGCGGGTCGAGAGACCCAGTACTTC. It encodes CASSFGLAGRETQYF.

J is TRBJ2-1 and V is TRBV6-5, with a weak D call TRBD2 (6 bases). Trimming took off 0 bases at V and 6 bases at J, with 12 bases between the two ends. The CDR3 is made up of 15 amino acids. Germline CDR1 reads MNHEY; CDR2 reads SVGAGI. The CDR3 nucleotides read TGTGCCAGCAGTTACTCAGGGACCGGGGGCAATGAGCAGTTCTTC. Amino acids: CASSYSGTGGNEQFF.

V gene TRBV6-2 or TRBV6-3 combines with J gene TRBJ1-2; D not resolved. This CDR3 spans 13 amino acids. Germline CDR1 and CDR2: MNHEY and SVGEGT. Trimming took 2 bases from V and 2 from J, leaving 6 bases between them. CDR3: CASSYKNNYGYTF. CDR3 sequence (DNA): TGTGCCAGCAGTTACAAGAACAACTATGGCTACACCTTC.

This clone was seen only once. The V gene is TRBV30, the J gene TRBJ1-4, with D uncertain. The germline gives CDR1 GTSNPN, CDR2 SVGIG (reference sequence). The germline V and J ends were trimmed by 2 bases and 5 bases, with 6 bases remaining between them. The CDR3 is 12 amino acids. Here the CDR3 DNA reads TGTGCCTGGAGTCCATACAATGAAAAACTGTTTTTT. Translating it yields CAWSPYNEKLFF. Filled out from reference TRBV30 and TRBJ1-4, the complete variable domain reads SQTIHQWPATLVQPVGSPLSLECTVEGTSNPNLYWYRQAAGRGLQLLFYSVGIGQISSEVPQNLSASRPQDRQFILSSKKLLLSDSGFYLCAWSPYNEKLFFGSGTQLSVL.